The clone carrying this T cell receptor (beta chain) was counted ten times or more. Its antigen remains unidentified. This specimen belongs to a study of T-cell reconstitution after alpha-beta-depleted transplantation in children. The CDR3 contains 13 residues. Germline V gives CDR1 SGHDT, CDR2 YYEEEE. The ends were cut back, 2 bases at V and 4 bases at J, with 9 bases in the middle. Unique molecular identifiers featured in how the TCRbeta library was prepared. TCRdb recomputed calls from the PCR reads with MiXCR, one row per CDR3 protein. Altogether hundreds of thousands of distinct CDR3 sequences are present, about an eighth being singletons, with the ten largest covering 2.2%. General study findings and limits: Several patients had high TCRbeta diversity at day 60; it came from surviving recipient T cells and thymic progenitors. Diversity and T-cell counts at one year after transplant derived mostly from new T cells. About two months after transplant, alpha-beta T cells reportedly came from several hundred expanded graft clones.

This chain joins TRBV5-6 and TRBJ2-5; a weak D match, TRBD2 (5 bases). The sample in question was PBMCs, mostly from graft donor cells, obtained 360 days after TCRalphabeta/CD19-depleted stem cell transplant. This TCR derives from a male patient between 5 and 17 years old who had a stem cell transplant for acute myeloid leukemia, so the T cells may come from the graft donor. The CDR3 DNA sequence: TGTGCCAGCAGCTTAACTAGACGAGAGACCCAGTACTTC. Encoded protein: CASSLTRRETQYF.